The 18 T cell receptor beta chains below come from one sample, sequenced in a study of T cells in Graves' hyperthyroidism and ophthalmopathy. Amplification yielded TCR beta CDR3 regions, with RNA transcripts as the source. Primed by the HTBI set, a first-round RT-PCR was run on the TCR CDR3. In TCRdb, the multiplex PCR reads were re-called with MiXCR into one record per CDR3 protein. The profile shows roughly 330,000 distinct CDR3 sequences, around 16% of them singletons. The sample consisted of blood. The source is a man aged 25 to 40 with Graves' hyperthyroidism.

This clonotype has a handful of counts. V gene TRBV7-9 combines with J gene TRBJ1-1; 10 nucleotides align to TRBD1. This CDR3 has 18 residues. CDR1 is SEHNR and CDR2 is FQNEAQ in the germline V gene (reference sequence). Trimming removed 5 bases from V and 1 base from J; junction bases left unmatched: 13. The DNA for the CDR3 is TGTGCCAGCAGCCCTGGGACAGGGGCCGACCTATGGAACACTGAAGCTTTCTTT. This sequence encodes CASSPGTGADLWNTEAFF.

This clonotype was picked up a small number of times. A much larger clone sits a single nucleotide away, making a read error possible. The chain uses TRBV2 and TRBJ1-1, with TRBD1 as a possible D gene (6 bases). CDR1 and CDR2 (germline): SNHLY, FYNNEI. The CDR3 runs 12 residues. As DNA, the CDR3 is TGTGCCAGCAGTGGGGGGCAGCCTGAAGCTTCCTTT. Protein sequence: CASSGGQPEASF. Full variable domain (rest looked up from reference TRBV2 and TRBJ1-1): EPEVTQTPSHQVTQMGQEVILRCVPISNHLYFYWYRQILGQKVEFLVSFYNNEISEKSEIFDDQFSVERPDGSNFTLKIRSTKLEDSAMYFCASSGGQPEASFGQGTRLTVV.

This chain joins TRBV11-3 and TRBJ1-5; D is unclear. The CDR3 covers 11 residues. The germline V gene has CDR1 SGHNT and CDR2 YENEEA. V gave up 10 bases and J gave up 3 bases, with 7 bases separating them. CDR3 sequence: CATGDNQPQHF. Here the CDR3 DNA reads TGTGCCACCGGGGACAATCAGCCCCAGCATTTT.

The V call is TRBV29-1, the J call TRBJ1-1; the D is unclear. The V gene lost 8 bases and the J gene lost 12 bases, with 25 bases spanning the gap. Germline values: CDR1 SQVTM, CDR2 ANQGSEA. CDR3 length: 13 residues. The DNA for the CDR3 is TGCAGCCTCCGCAGAGTCCGCGGGGTGGGAACTTTCTTT. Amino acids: CSLRRVRGVGTFF. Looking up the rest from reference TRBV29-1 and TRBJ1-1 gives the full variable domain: SAVISQKPSRDICQRGTSLTIQCQVDSQVTMMFWYRQQPGQSLTLIATANQGSEATYESGFVIDKFPISRPNLTFSTLTVSNMSPEDSSIYLCSLRRVRGVGTFFGQGTRLTVV.

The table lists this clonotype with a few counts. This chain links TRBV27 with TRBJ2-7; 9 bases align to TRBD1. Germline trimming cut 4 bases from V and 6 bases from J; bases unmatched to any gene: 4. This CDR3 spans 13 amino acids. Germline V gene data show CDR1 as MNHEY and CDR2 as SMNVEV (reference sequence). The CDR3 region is CASSWDREGEQYF. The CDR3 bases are TGTGCCAGCAGTTGGGACAGGGAGGGCGAGCAGTACTTC.

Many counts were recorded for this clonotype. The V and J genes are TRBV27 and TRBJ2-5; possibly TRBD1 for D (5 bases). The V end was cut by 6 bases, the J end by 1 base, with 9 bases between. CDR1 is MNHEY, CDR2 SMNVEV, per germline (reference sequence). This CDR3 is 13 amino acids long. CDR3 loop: CASRDTGQETQYF. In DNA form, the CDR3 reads TGTGCCAGCAGGGACACGGGCCAAGAGACCCAGTACTTC.

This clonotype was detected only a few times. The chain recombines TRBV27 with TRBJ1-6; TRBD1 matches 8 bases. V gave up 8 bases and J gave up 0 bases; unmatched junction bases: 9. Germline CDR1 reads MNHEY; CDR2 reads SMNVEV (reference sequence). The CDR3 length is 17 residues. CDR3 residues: CASGDRLEISYNSPLHF. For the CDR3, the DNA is TGTGCCAGCGGGGACAGGCTCGAAATCTCCTATAATTCACCCCTCCACTTT.

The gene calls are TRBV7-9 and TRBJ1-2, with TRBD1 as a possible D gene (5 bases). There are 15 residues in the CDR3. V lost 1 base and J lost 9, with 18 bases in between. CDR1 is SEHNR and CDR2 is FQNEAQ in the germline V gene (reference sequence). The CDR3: CASSLVSRDAKSYTF. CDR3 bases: TGTGCCAGCAGCTTAGTAAGCCGGGACGCGAAAAGCTACACCTTC.

The CDR3: CASKAAGVGYEQYF. Here the CDR3 DNA reads TGCGCCAGCAAGGCAGCGGGAGTGGGGTACGAGCAGTACTTC. This chain uses TRBV5-1 with TRBJ2-7; TRBD2 matches at 8 bases. Germline loops: CDR1 SGHRS, CDR2 YFSETQ. The V gene end was trimmed by 6 bases and the J gene end by 4 bases; junction bases not matched to a gene: 9. The CDR3 contains 14 residues.

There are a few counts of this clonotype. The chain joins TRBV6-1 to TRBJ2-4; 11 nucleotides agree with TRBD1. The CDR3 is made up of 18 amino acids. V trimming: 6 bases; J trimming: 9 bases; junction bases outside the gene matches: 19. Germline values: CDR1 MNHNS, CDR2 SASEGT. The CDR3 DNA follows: TGTGCCAGCAGCATCCCGCGATTGGGACAGGGGGGTATGGGCATTCAGTACTTC. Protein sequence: CASSIPRLGQGGMGIQYF.

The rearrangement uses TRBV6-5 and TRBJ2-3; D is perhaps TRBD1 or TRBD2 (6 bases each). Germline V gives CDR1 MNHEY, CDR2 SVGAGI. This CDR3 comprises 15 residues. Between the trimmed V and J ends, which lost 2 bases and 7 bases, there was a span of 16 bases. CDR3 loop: CASSYGDSQGNTQYF. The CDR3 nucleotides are TGTGCCAGCAGTTACGGGGACTCCCAGGGGAATACGCAGTATTTT.

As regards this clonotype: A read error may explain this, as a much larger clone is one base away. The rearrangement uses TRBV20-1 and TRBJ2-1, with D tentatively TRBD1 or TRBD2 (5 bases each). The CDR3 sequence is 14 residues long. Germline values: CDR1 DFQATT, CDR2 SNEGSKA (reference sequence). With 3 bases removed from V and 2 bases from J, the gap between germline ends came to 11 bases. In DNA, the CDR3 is TGCAGTGCTAGGGGGGTTAGAGCCTACAATGAGCAGTTCTTC. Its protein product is CSARGVRAYNEQFF.

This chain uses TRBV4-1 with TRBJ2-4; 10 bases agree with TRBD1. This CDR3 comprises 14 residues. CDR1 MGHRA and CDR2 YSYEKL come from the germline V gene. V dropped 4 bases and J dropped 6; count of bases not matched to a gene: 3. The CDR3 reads CASSRGQGSNIQYF. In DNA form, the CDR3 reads TGCGCCAGCAGCCGGGGACAGGGGTCAAACATTCAGTACTTC.

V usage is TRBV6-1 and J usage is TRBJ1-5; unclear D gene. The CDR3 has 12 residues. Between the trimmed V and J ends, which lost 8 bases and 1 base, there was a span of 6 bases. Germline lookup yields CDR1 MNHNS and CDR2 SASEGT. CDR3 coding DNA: TGTGCCAGCCAGGACAGCAATCAGCCCCAGCATTTT. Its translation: CASQDSNQPQHF.

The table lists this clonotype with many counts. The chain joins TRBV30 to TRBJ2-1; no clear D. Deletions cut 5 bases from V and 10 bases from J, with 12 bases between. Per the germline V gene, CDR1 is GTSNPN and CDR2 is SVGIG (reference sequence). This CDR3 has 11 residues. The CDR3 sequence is CAWSVSGEQFF. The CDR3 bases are TGTGCCTGGTCTGTATCCGGGGAGCAGTTCTTC. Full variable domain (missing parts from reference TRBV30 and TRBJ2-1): SQTIHQWPATLVQPVGSPLSLECTVEGTSNPNLYWYRQAAGRGLQLLFYSVGIGQISSEVPQNLSASRPQDRQFILSSKKLLLSDSGFYLCAWSVSGEQFFGPGTRLTVL.

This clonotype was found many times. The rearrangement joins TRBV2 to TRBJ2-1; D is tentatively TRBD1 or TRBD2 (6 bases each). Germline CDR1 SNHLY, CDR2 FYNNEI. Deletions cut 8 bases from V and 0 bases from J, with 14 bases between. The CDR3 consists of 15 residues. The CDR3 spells CASQKEGGSYNEQFF. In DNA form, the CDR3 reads TGTGCCAGCCAGAAAGAGGGGGGCTCCTACAATGAGCAGTTCTTC.

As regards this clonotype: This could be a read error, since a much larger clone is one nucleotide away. CDR3 sequence: CASSYGRLGTDTQYF. The DNA for the CDR3 is TGTGCCAGCAGTTATGGGAGACTAGGCACAGATACGCAGTATTTT. The chain combines TRBV12-3 or TRBV12-4 with TRBJ2-3, with D perhaps TRBD2 (6 bases). The V gene lost 4 bases and the J gene lost 1 base, with 12 bases spanning the gap. CDR3 length: 15 amino acids.

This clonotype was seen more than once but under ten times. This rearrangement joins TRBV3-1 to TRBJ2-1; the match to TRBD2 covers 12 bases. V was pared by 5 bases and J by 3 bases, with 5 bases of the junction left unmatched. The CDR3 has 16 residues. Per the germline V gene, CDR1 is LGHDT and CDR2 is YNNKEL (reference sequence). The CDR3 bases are TGTGCCAGCAGCATTGGACTAGCGGGACGCTACAATGAGCAGTTCTTC. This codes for CASSIGLAGRYNEQFF.